This TCR beta chain derives from a study of blood T cell repertoires in COVID-19. The data were produced by immunoSEQ multiplex PCR, yet TCRdb's version contains in-frame clones alone and is incomplete. The sample holds tens of thousands of clones, 75% to 95% seen once. This clone was observed many times. V was shortened by 4 bases and J by 0 bases, with 16 bases between the two germline ends. The CDR3 contains 17 residues. The germline CDR1 and CDR2 sequences are MNHEY and SMNVEV (reference sequence). The sequencing sample was made of peripheral blood. The chain uses TRBV27 and TRBJ1-5, with a tentative D call TRBD1 (5 bases). The sequence derives from a human donor in a cohort sampled during active COVID-19. The CDR3 reads CASSSGGGIFSNQPQHF. The CDR3 DNA reads as TGTGCCAGCAGTTCCGGGGGGGGGATTTTTAGCAATCAGCCCCAGCATTTT.